This T cell receptor (beta chain) appears in the sequencing data of a study of T-cell reconstitution after alpha-beta-depleted transplantation in children. Trimming took 3 bases from V and 8 from J, leaving 4 bases between them. The CDR3 runs 11 residues. Construction of the TCRbeta library involved unique molecular identifiers. TCRdb processed the PCR reads anew with MiXCR; each CDR3 protein has one entry. This table holds 480,000 or so distinct CDR3 sequences, about 10% found once. The chain combines TRBV12-3 or TRBV12-4 with TRBJ1-4; no reliable D call. Material: PBMCs, obtained before TCRalphabeta/CD19-depleted stem cell transplant. This sequence originates from a child aged 2 to 15 with inherited bone marrow failure, due to receive a stem cell transplant. CDR3 residues: CASSFSEKLFF. The CDR3 DNA follows: TGTGCCAGCAGTTTCTCCGAAAAACTGTTTTTT.